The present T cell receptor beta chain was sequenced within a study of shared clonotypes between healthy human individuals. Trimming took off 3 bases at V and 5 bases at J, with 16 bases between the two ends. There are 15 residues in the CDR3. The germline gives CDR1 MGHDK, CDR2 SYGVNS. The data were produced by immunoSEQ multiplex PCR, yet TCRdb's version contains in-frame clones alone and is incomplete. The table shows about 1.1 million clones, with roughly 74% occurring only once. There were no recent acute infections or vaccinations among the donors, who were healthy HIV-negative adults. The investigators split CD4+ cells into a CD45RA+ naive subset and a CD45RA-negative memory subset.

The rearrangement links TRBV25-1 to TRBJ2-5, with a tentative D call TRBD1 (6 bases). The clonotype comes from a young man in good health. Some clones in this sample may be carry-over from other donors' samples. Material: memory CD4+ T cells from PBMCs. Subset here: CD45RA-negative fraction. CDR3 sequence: CASSDPQQGRETQYF. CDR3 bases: TGTGCCAGCAGTGATCCCCAACAGGGAAGGGAGACCCAGTACTTC.